What follows is one T cell receptor (beta chain) and its context. Every patient with CD3G deficiency had evidence of autoimmunity. At testing, patients were 2 to 39 years old, with reduced naive and increased memory T-cell proportions. The record originates from a study of regulatory T cells. Amplification used 52 TRBV primers and 13 TRBJ primers. TCRdb keeps only in-frame clones here, not all; method: immunoSEQ multiplex PCR. The sample carries about 20,000 clones, roughly 93% recorded once. This TCR derives from a child younger than 10 with CD3G deficiency. Sample: CD8+ T cells sorted from blood.

The CDR3 DNA sequence: TGTGCTAGTGGTTCGTGGACAGGGGGAGACTCAACATCTAATGAAAAACTGTTTTTT. This translates into CASGSWTGGDSTSNEKLFF. This chain connects TRBV12-5 to TRBJ1-4; 10 bases are a match to TRBD1. CDR1 and CDR2 from the germline V gene are LGHNT and FRNRAP. The CDR3 is 19 amino acids. J was trimmed by 3 bases and V by 4 bases; bases with no gene match: 14.